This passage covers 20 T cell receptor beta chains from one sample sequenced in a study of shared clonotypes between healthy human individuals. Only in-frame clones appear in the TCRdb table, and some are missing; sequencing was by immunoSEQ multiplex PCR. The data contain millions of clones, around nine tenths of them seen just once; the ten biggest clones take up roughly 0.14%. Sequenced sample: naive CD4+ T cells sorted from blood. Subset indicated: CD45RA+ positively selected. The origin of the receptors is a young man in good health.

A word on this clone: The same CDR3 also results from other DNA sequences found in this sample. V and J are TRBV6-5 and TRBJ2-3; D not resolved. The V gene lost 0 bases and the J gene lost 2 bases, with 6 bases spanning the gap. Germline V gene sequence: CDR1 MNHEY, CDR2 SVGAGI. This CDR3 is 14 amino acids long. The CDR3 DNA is TGTGCCAGCAGTTACTCTCTGAACACAGATACGCAGTATTTT. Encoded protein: CASSYSLNTDTQYF.

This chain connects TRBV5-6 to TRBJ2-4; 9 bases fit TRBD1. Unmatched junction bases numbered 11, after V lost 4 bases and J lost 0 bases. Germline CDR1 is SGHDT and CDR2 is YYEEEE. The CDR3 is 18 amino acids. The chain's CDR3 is CASSPIRDRELAKNIQYF. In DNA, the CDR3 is TGTGCCAGCAGCCCGATCCGGGACAGGGAACTAGCCAAAAACATTCAGTACTTC.

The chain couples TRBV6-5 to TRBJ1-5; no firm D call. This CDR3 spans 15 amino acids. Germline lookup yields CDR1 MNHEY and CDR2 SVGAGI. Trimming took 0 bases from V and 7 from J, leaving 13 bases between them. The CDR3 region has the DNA TGTGCCAGCAGTTACTCGATGGGTCCGGAGCAGCCCCAGCATTTT. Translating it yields CASSYSMGPEQPQHF.

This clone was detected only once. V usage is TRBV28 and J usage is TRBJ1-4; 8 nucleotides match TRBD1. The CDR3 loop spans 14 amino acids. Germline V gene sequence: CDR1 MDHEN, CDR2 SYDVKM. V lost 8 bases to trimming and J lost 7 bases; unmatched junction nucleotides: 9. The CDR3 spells CASGRGLISEKLFF. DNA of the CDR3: TGTGCCAGCGGCAGGGGGCTGATAAGTGAAAAACTGTTTTTT.

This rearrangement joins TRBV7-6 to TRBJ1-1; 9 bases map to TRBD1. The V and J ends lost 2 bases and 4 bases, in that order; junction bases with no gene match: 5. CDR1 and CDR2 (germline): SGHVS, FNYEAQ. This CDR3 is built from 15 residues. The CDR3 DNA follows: TGTGCCAGCAGCTTACTACAGGGGGCCGTCACTGAAGCTTTCTTT. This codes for CASSLLQGAVTEAFF.

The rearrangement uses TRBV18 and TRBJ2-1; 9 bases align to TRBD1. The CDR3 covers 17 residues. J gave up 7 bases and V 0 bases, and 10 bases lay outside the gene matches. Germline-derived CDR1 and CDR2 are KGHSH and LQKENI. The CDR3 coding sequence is TGTGCCAGCTCACCACCGGTCGCGGACAGGGGTCGAAATGAGCAGTTCTTC. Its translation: CASSPPVADRGRNEQFF.

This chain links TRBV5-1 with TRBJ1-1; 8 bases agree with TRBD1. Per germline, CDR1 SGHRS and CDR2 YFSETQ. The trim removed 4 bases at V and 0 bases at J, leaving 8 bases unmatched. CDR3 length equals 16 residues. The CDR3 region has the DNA TGCGCCAGCAGCAGGACAGGGAGTAACATGAACACTGAAGCTTTCTTT. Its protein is CASSRTGSNMNTEAFF.

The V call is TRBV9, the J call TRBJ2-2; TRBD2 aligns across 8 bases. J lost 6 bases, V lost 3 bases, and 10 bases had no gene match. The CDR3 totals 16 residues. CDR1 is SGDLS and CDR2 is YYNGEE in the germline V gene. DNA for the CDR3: TGTGCCAGCAGCGGGGGGACTAGTAACAAACCCGGGGAGCTGTTTTTT. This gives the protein CASSGGTSNKPGELFF.

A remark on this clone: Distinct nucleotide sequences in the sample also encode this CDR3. CDR3 amino acids: CASSPGTSNSPLHF. The DNA of the CDR3 is TGTGCCAGCAGCCCTGGGACGAGTAATTCACCCCTCCACTTT. The V and J genes are TRBV11-1 and TRBJ1-6; D is perhaps TRBD1 (5 bases). The CDR3 has 14 residues. Trimming pared 5 bases from V and 6 bases from J, leaving 11 bases between. From germline, CDR1 is SGHAT and CDR2 FQDESV (reference sequence).

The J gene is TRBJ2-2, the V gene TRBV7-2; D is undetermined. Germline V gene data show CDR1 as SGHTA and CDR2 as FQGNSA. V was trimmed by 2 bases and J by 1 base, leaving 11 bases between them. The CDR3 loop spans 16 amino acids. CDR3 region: CASSLLLRVNTGELFF. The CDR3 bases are TGTGCCAGCAGCTTACTGTTACGAGTGAACACCGGGGAGCTGTTTTTT.

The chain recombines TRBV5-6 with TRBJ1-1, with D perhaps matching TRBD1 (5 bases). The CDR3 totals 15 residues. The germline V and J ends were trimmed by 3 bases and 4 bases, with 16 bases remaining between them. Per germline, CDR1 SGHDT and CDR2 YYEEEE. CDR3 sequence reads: CASSSPHGGFTEAFF. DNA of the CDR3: TGTGCCAGCAGCTCTCCCCACGGGGGATTCACTGAAGCTTTCTTT.

CDR3 in DNA: TGTGCCAGTAGTATAGTGTCCAAGGGACACAACTATGGCTACACCTTC. Translated, it gives CASSIVSKGHNYGYTF. This chain uses TRBV19 with TRBJ1-2; the D gene is possibly TRBD1 (6 bases). The ends were cut back, 1 base at V and 2 bases at J, with 14 bases in the middle. Germline V gives CDR1 LNHDA, CDR2 SQIVND (reference sequence). The CDR3 has 16 amino acids. The complete variable domain, with remaining parts taken from reference TRBV19 and TRBJ1-2, reads DGGITQSPKYLFRKEGQNVTLSCEQNLNHDAMYWYRQDPGQGLRLIYYSQIVNDFQKGDIAEGYSVSREKKESFPLTVTSAQKNPTAFYLCASSIVSKGHNYGYTFGSGTRLTVV.

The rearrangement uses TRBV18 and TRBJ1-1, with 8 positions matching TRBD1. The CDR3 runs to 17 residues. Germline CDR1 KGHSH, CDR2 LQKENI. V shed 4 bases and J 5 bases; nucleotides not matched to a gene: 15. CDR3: CASSQSRSIQGVTEAFF. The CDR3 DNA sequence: TGTGCCAGCTCACAATCAAGGTCAATACAGGGGGTAACTGAAGCTTTCTTT.

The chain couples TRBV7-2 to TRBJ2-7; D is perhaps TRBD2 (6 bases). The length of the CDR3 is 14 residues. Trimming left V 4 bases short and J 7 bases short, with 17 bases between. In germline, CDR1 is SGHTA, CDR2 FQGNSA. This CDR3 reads CASSYPGRRWEQYF. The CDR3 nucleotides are TGTGCCAGCAGCTATCCCGGGAGACGTTGGGAGCAGTACTTC.

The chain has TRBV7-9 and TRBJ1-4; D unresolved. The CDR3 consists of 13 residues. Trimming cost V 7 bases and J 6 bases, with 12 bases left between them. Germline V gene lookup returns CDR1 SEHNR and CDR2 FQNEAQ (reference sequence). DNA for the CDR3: TGTGCCAGCAACACCCGGGCCGATGAAAAACTGTTTTTT. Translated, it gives CASNTRADEKLFF.

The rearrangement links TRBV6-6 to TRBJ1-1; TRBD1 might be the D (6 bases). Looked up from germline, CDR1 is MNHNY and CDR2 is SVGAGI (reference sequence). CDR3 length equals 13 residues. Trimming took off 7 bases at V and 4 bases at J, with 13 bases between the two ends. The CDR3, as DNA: TGTGCCAGCAAGCAGGGGCTCAGCACTGAAGCTTTCTTT. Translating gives CASKQGLSTEAFF.

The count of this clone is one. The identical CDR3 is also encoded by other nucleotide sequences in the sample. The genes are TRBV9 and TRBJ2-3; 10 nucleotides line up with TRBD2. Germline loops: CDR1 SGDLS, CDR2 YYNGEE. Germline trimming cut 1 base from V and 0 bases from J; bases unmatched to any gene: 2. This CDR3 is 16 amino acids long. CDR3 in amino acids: CASSVLAGDSTDTQYF. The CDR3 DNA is TGTGCCAGCAGCGTACTAGCGGGAGACAGCACAGATACGCAGTATTTT.

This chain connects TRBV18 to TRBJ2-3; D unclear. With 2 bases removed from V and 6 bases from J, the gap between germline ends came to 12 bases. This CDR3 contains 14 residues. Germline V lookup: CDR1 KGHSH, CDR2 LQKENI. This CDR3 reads CASSPRTGSDTQYF. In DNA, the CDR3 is TGTGCCAGCTCACCAAGGACCGGTTCCGATACGCAGTATTTT.

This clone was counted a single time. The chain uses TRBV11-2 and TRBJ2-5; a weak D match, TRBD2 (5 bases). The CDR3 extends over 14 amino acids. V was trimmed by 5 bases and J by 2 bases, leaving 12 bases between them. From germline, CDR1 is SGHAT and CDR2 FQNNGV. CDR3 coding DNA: TGTGCCAGCAGCCGGAGGACGCTGCAAGAGACCCAGTACTTC. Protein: CASSRRTLQETQYF.

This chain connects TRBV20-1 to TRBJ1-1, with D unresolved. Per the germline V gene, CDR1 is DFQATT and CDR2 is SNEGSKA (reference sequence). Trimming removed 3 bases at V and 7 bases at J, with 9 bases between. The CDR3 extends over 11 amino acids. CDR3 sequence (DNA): TGCAGTGCTAGTAACGGTATTGAAGCTTTCTTT. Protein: CSASNGIEAFF.